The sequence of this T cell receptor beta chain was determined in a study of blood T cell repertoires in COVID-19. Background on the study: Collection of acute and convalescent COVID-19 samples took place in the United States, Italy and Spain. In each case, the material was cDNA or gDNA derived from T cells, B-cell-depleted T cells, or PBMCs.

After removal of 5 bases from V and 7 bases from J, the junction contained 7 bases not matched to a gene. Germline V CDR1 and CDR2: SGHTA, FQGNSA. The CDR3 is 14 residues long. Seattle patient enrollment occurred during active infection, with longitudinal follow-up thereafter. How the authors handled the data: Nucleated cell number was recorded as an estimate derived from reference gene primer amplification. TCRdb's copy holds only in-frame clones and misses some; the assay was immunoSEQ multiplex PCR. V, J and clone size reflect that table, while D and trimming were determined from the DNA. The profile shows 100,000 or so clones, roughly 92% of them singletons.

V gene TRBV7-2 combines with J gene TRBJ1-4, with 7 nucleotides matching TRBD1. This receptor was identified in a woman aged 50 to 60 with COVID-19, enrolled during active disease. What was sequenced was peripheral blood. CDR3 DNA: TGTGCCAGCAGCATAAGGGGGCGCGGTGAAAAACTGTTTTTT. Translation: CASSIRGRGEKLFF.